Sequencing of this T cell receptor beta chain was carried out in a study of blood T cell repertoires in COVID-19. Overall study: PBMCs, B-cell-depleted T cells, or T cells were the source of the cDNA or gDNA that made up the material.

The cohort comprised adults aged 18 to 89 years residing in about two dozen US areas. V lost 1 base and J lost 5; bases outside the gene matches: 5. CDR3 length: 16 residues. Germline V gene data show CDR1 as SGHKS and CDR2 as YYEKEE (reference sequence). Assay used: immunoSEQ multiplex PCR; TCRdb lists only in-frame clones, some missing. The data show fewer than 20,000 clones, with about 87% seen just once and 4.5% to 6% held by the top ten. This clonotype was obtained from a woman aged 25 to 39 who had recovered from COVID-19. The V gene is TRBV5-5, the J gene TRBJ2-2; the match to TRBD1 covers 10 bases. Sample: PBMCs or T cells enriched from blood (not recorded which). CDR3 in amino acids: CASSLRQGAVTGELFF. CDR3 DNA: TGTGCCAGCAGCTTGAGACAGGGGGCGGTAACCGGGGAGCTGTTTTTT.